The present entry profiles one T cell receptor (beta chain) with its context. What it binds is not known. Using RNA transcripts as the source, TCR beta CDR3 regions were amplified. With the HTBI primer set, the TCR CDR3 went through a first round of RT-PCR. TCRdb reprocessed the multiplex PCR reads via MiXCR and lists one record per CDR3 protein. Of 400,000 to 500,000 distinct CDR3 sequences in the sample, roughly 13% are singletons; the top ten hold 5% to 6%. The data were taken from a study of T cells in Graves' hyperthyroidism and ophthalmopathy. Study-level points and caveats: A model built on 13 V-J features separated ophthalmopathy from stable hyperthyroidism. Before onset, by a median of about seven months, the model predicted ophthalmopathy.

V dropped 6 bases and J dropped 1 base, with 12 bases sitting between them. This CDR3 is 14 amino acids long. CDR1 LNHDA and CDR2 SQIVND come from the germline V gene (reference sequence). The study excluded patients with uncontrolled infection, other autoimmune disease, pregnancy or lactation. The authors took PBMCs from 8.5 to 10 ml fresh peripheral blood. V usage is TRBV19 and J usage is TRBJ1-1; a weak D match, TRBD1 (5 bases). The specimen sequenced was blood. The sequence derives from a woman between 18 and 29 years old with Graves' hyperthyroidism. The CDR3 is CASREGAPNTEAFF. In nucleotides, the CDR3 is TGTGCCAGTAGAGAAGGGGCCCCGAACACTGAAGCTTTCTTT.